This entry features one TCR beta chain sequence. Source study methods: Reference gene primers were amplified, and this amplification served to estimate nucleated cell counts. Measured with immunoSEQ multiplex PCR; TCRdb has only the in-frame clones, and not every one. The V and J calls and clone size were taken over from that table, and D and trimming were inferred from the DNA. The sample shows approximately 84,000 clones, over 65% of them seen only once. This sample stems from a study of blood T cell repertoires in COVID-19. Study-level background: Researchers got acute and convalescent COVID-19 samples from the United States, Italy and Spain. T cells, B-cell-depleted T cells, or PBMCs supplied cDNA or gDNA.

This CDR3 comprises 15 residues. Germline assignment: CDR1 SGDLS and CDR2 YYNGEE. V shed 4 bases and J 6 bases; nucleotides not matched to a gene: 6. V is TRBV9 and J is TRBJ2-7; 14 nucleotides align to TRBD2. The sequence came from a man aged 50-60 years with active or convalescent COVID-19. The sample comprised peripheral blood. The CDR3 nucleotides are TGTGCCAGCAGCCCCCTGACTAGCGGGGGGGGCGAGCAGTACTTC. As protein: CASSPLTSGGGEQYF.